The rows below give T cell receptor beta chains drawn from one sample of a study of blood T cell repertoires in COVID-19. The protocol was immunoSEQ multiplex PCR, while the TCRdb copy is restricted to in-frame clones and leaves out a portion. This sample has some 340,000 clones, with around nine tenths found just once. The material sequenced was PBMCs or T cells enriched from blood (not recorded which). The source is a woman in her twenties or thirties who had been exposed to COVID-19. CDR3s include the opening cysteine and the closing phenylalanine or tryptophan. The D gene is left open where the match is weak. Not all rows give a size; the values are once, few, many and, for expanded clones, a class.

d_call	clone_size	v_call	j_call	cdr3_nt	cdr3_aa
TRBD1	.	TRBV4-1	TRBJ2-7	TGCGCCAGCAGCCAAGCCGGGACAGGGACCTACGAGCAGTACTTC	CASSQAGTGTYEQYF
TRBD1	.	TRBV6-2/TRBV6-3	TRBJ1-1	TGTGCCAGCAGTTTTAACCGGGACAGGGAAGGACCTGAAGCTTTCTTT	CASSFNRDREGPEAFF
TRBD1	.	TRBV12-3/TRBV12-4	TRBJ2-7	TGTGCCAGCAAAGACAGGGCCTACGAGCAGTACTTC	CASKDRAYEQYF
.	.	TRBV21-1	TRBJ1-1	TGTGCCAGCACCAAGACGGGGAGCACTGAAGCTTTCTTT	CASTKTGSTEAFF
TRBD1	.	TRBV15	TRBJ2-7	TGTGCCACCAGCAGAGCGGGACAGGCTTCCTACGAGCAGTACTTC	CATSRAGQASYEQYF
TRBD1	.	TRBV4-1	TRBJ2-1	TGCGCCAGCAGCCAATCTTCGGGACAGGTAAAAAATGAGCAGTTCTTC	CASSQSSGQVKNEQFF
.	.	TRBV19	TRBJ1-5	TGTGCCAGTAGTATTGGGCGGGCAGAGAGCAATCAGCCCCAGCATTTT	CASSIGRAESNQPQHF
TRBD2	.	TRBV3-1/TRBV3-2	TRBJ2-7	TGTGCCAGCAGCCGGGGACTATTATACGAGCAGTACTTC	CASSRGLLYEQYF
TRBD1	.	TRBV29-1	TRBJ1-1	TGCAGCGTTGGTGAGGGGGCCCTTTTAAATGAAGCTTTCTTT	CSVGEGALLNEAFF
.	.	TRBV2	TRBJ1-5	TGTGCCAGCAGTGACTCACAGCTGCCCAATCAGCCCCAGCATTTT	CASSDSQLPNQPQHF
TRBD1	.	TRBV13	TRBJ1-2	TGTGCCAGCAGCTCCACGCAAGAAACAGGGGTTTACTATGGCTACACCTTC	CASSSTQETGVYYGYTF
.	.	TRBV19	TRBJ1-2	TGTGCCAGTATGGGGAGGGGTGGTGGCTACACCTTC	CASMGRGGGYTF
.	.	TRBV6-4	TRBJ2-7	TGTGCCACTGCCTGGGCCTCAATCGACGAGCAGTACTTC	CATAWASIDEQYF
TRBD1	.	TRBV2	TRBJ1-1	TGTGCCAGCAGCCCGGAAACAGGGGGCACTGAAGCTTTCTTT	CASSPETGGTEAFF
TRBD1	.	TRBV20-1	TRBJ1-2	TGCAGTGCTAGTGGGACAGGGGGCGGGTATGGCTACACCTTC	CSASGTGGGYGYTF
.	few	TRBV7-3	TRBJ1-6	TGTGCCAGCAGCCGTAACGATGGAGGCCCCAGGGGTGGGAATTCACCCCTCCACTTT	CASSRNDGGPRGGNSPLHF
.	.	TRBV11-2	TRBJ1-2	TGTGCCAGCAGCCACACAGGGTTCTATGGCTACACCTTC	CASSHTGFYGYTF